The present T cell receptor (beta chain) was sequenced within a study of cytomegalovirus exposure and HLA in healthy donors. Study summary: Genetic ancestry analysis placed around 76% of the 300 to 500 donors that were genotyped in the Caucasian-associated cluster.

Primers: 60 Vbeta forward and 13 Jbeta reverse. In the original processing: Later work found tens of millions of unique TCR beta chains, with 9.5 million to 11 million shared. Assay: immunoSEQ multiplex PCR; the TCRdb copy retains only in-frame clones and omits some. D and trimming come from the DNA, and the V and J calls and clone size come from that table. The top ten clones hold 0.08% to 0.1% of a sample with about 200,000 clones, roughly four fifths of them seen once. General observations from the study: It was reportedly the case that the classifier diagnosed cytomegalovirus status with high specificity and sensitivity. Later analysis reportedly placed an Asian-associated ancestry cluster below the roughly 690-donor mean in N-insertions.

The V segment lost 3 bases and the J segment 9 bases; nucleotides outside the gene matches: 6. Germline V CDR1 and CDR2: KGHSH, LQKENI. This CDR3 has 16 amino acids. Concerning this clone: Antigen unknown.

V gene TRBV18 combines with J gene TRBJ2-1; 15 nucleotides agree with TRBD2. Sample: PBMCs. The sequence derives from a boy between 2 and 10 years old in good health and CMV-seronegative. CDR3 sequence (DNA): TGTGCCAGCTCACCTCAGGGACTAGCGGGGGGAGTTGAGCAGTTCTTC. Protein product: CASSPQGLAGGVEQFF.